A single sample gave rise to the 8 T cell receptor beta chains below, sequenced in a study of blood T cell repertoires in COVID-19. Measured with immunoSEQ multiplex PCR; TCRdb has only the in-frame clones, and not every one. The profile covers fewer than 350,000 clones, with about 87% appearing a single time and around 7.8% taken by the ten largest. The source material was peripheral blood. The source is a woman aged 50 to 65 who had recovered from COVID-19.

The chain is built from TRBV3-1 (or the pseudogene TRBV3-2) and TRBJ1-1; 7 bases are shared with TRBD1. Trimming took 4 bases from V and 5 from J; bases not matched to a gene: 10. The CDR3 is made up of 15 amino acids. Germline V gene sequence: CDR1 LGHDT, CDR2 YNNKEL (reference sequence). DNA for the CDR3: TGTGCCAGCAGCCCCCTCTGGAGGGGGCGAACTGAAGCTTTCTTT. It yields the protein CASSPLWRGRTEAFF.

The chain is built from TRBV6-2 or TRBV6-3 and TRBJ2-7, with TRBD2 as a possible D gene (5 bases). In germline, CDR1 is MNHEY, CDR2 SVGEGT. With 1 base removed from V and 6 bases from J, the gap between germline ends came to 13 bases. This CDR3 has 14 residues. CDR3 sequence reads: CASSYWQVGSEQYF. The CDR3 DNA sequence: TGTGCCAGCAGTTACTGGCAGGTTGGGAGCGAGCAGTACTTC.

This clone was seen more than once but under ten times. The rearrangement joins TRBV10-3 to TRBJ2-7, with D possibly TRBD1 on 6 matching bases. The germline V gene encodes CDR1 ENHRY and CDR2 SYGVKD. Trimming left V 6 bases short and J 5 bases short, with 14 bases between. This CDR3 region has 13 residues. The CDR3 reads CAIRGTGYDEQYF. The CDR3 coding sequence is TGTGCCATCAGAGGAACAGGGTACGACGAGCAGTACTTC.

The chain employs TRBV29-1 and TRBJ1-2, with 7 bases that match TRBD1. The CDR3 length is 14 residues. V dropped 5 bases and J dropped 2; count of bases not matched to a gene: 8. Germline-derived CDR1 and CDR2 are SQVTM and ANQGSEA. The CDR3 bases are TGCAGCGTTCCCCTGACAGGGATGAACTATGGCTACACCTTC. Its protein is CSVPLTGMNYGYTF.

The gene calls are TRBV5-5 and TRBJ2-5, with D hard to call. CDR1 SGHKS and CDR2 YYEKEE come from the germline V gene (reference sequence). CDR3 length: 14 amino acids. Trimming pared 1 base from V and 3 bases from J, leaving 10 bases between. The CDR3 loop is CASSLYEIKETQYF. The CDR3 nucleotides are TGTGCCAGCAGCTTGTACGAGATTAAAGAGACCCAGTACTTC.

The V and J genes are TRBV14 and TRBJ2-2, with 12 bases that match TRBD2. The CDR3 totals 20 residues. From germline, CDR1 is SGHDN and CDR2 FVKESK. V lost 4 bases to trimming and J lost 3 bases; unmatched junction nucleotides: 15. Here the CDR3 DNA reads TGTGCCAGCAGCCGATACCCGGGACTAGCGGGTCCAGGGGACACCGGGGAGCTGTTTTTT. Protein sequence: CASSRYPGLAGPGDTGELFF.

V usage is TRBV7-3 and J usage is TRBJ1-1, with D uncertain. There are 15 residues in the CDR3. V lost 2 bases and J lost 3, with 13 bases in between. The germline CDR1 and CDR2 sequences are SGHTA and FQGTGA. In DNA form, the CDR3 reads TGTGCCAGCAGCTTAGATCCGGGTATGGACACTGAAGCTTTCTTT. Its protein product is CASSLDPGMDTEAFF.

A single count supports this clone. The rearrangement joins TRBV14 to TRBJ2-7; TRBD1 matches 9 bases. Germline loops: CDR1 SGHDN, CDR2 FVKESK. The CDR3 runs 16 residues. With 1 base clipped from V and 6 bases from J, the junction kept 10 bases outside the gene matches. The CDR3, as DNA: TGTGCCAGCAGCCAAGGAACTTCGACAGGGGGATCCGAGCAGTACTTC. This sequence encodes CASSQGTSTGGSEQYF.